Described below is a single TCR beta chain sequence and its context. Its matching antigen is unknown. This sample was included in a study of glioma-infiltrating T cells after dendritic cell vaccination. About the research overall: Patients received autologous tumor lysate-pulsed dendritic cell vaccination between 2003 and 2012.

Overall study results and limits: Survival was not directly related to TCR clonality in these patients.

Documented time point: after dendritic cell vaccination, including at tumor progression/relapse. Primers: 60 V beta forward and 13 J beta reverse. Measured with immunoSEQ multiplex PCR; TCRdb has only the in-frame clones, and not every one. The table has roughly 100,000 clones, almost 90% seen once. CDR1 and CDR2 (germline): ENHRY, SYGVKD. Trimming at V came to 4 bases and at J to 1 base, leaving 5 bases not matched to a gene. The CDR3 totals 15 residues. Sequencing used blood, obtained after dendritic cell vaccination. The TCR comes from a human donor with glioblastoma. The chain employs TRBV10-3 and TRBJ2-3; 7 bases line up with TRBD1. The CDR3 is CAISGQGEGTDTQYF. The CDR3 region has the DNA TGTGCCATCAGTGGACAGGGAGAGGGCACAGATACGCAGTATTTT.